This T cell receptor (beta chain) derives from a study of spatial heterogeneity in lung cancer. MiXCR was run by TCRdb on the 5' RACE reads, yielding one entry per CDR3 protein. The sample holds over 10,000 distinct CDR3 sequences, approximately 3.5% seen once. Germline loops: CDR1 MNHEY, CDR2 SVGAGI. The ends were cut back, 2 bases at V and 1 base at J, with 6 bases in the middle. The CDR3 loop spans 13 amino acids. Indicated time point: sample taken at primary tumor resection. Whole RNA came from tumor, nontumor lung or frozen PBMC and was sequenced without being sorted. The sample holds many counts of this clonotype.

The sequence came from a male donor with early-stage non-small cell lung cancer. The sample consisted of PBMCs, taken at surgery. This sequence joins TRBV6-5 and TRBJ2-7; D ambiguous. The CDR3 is CASSYDKSYEQYF. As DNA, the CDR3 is TGTGCCAGCAGTTACGACAAGTCCTACGAGCAGTACTTC.